This T cell receptor (beta chain) was identified during a study of tumor and adjacent non-tumor tissue in lung cancer. Study-wide context: Each sample yielded 3.9 million or so productive TCRbeta reads on average.

CDR1 and CDR2 (germline): SQVTM, ANQGSEA. The V gene lost 7 bases and the J gene lost 0 bases, with 15 bases spanning the gap. The CDR3 is made up of 14 amino acids. Many counts were recorded for this clonotype. RNA was extracted from bulk tissue without any cell sorting. Distant lung tissue was collected more than 3 cm away from the tumor edge. A modified ARM-PCR protocol with three rounds of nested PCR amplified TCRbeta. Using its own MiXCR run on the multiplex PCR reads, TCRdb lists one record per CDR3 protein. In the table there are about 50,000 distinct CDR3 sequences, about 70% of which are singletons.

The clonotype originates from a woman aged 55-70 years with non-small cell lung cancer. Sequencing was carried out using distant non-tumor lung tissue. The J gene is TRBJ1-1, the V gene TRBV29-1, with D perhaps matching TRBD1 (5 bases). The CDR3 DNA is TGCAGCGCTGACAGTCCGAACATGAACACTGAAGCTTTCTTT. Its translation: CSADSPNMNTEAFF.